The clone carrying this TCR beta chain is termed medium-sized. The antigen remains unidentified. Sorting based on CD45RO/CCR7/CD25/CD127/CD95/CD27 separated CD4+ naive, central memory, regulatory and stem cell-like memory cells. Expressed TCRB transcripts were sequenced, since all the RNA that had been isolated was reverse transcribed. Generated by immunoSEQ multiplex PCR, the TCRdb table keeps only in-frame clones and is missing some. The data hold roughly 130,000 clones, with about 17% observed a single time. This entry is derived from a study of beta chain features in type 1 diabetes. Notes on the study in general: Whether TCRB rearrangement is influenced by HLA type went unresolved here. A moderate, significant TCRB CDR3 shortening appeared in type 1 diabetes across four CD4+ subsets.

The sample comprised central memory CD4+ T cells from blood. This clonotype was obtained from a young man with type 1 diabetes.

CDR3 nucleotides: TGTGCCAGTAGTATAGGCACAAACGCCGGGGAGCTGTTTTTT. Its translation: CASSIGTNAGELFF. This rearrangement joins TRBV19 to TRBJ2-2; D gene unclear. Germline loops: CDR1 LNHDA, CDR2 SQIVND (reference sequence). The CDR3 has 14 amino acids. Trimming cost V 1 base and J 6 bases, with 9 bases left between them.